This section outlines one T cell receptor beta chain sequence together with its context. The clone's antigen remains unknown. Per-nucleotide qualities are absent, and no much larger clonotype sits a single base away. The sample originates from a study of patients and donors after allogeneic stem cell transplantation (dated by TCRdb to between 2020 and 2021). The germline V gene sets CDR1 to SGHRS and CDR2 to YFSETQ. The cysteine opens and the phenylalanine closes a CDR3 of 18 amino acids. Only the CDR3 part of the read is kept: 54 bases, read in frame from the first base. V is reduced by 0 bases and J by 4 bases, leaving a spacing of 19 bases between them. Library construction relied on RT-PCR. For sequencing, a NextSeq 550 was employed. TCRdb reran the public reads through fastp at Q25 and MiXCR, keeping productive beta chains. All rows with the same CDR3 protein become a single entry with the most common DNA and genes. The sample table records roughly 960,000 distinct CDR3 sequences; over 15% of these occur just once. Together, the top ten hold 5% to 7.5% of the sample.

The sequence links TRBV5-1 to TRBJ2-2; the D gene is perhaps TRBD1 or TRBD2, each of them matching over 5 bases. This clonotype originated in a human donor who was either an allogeneic HSCT recipient or a stem cell or donor lymphocyte infusion donor (not recorded which). It is not recorded whose cells these are; they may come from a transplant donor. The sample comprised blood, either unsorted or a sorted T cell fraction (not recorded which). The sequence in DNA is TGCGCCAGCAGCTTGGAAGGTCGAGGTTGGGGGACCACCGGGGAGCTGTTTTTT. Translated, this gives CASSLEGRGWGTTGELFF.